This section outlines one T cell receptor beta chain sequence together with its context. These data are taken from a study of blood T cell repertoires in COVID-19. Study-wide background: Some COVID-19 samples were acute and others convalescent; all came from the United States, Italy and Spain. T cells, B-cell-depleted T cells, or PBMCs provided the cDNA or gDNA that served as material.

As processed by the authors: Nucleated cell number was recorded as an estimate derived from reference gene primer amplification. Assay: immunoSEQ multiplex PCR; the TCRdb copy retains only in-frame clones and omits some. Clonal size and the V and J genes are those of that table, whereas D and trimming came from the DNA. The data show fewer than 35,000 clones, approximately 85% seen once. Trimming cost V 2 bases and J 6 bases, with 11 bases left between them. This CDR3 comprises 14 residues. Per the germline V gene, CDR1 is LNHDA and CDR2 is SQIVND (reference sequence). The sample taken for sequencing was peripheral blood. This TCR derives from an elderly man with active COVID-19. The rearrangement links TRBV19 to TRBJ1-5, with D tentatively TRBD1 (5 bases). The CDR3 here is CASSISREGQPQHF. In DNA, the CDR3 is TGTGCCAGTAGTATAAGCAGGGAGGGTCAGCCCCAGCATTTT.